Presented here are 27 T cell receptor beta chains from one specimen sequenced in a study of shared clonotypes between healthy human individuals. Data came from immunoSEQ multiplex PCR; TCRdb stores just in-frame clones and leaves some out. The table records just over 2,000,000 clones, 85% to 95% of them present only once. Sequencing input: naive CD4+ T cells sorted from blood. As to subset: CD45RA+ positively selected. These receptor sequences come from a man aged 18 to 30 in good health.

The rearrangement links TRBV9 to TRBJ2-3, with TRBD2 matching over 7 bases. J gave up 0 bases and V 0 bases, and 4 bases lay outside the gene matches. CDR1 is SGDLS, CDR2 YYNGEE, per germline. The CDR3 is 16 amino acids. The CDR3 sequence: CASSVGFSGSTDTQYF. CDR3 nucleotide sequence: TGTGCCAGCAGCGTAGGTTTTAGCGGGAGCACAGATACGCAGTATTTT.

The CDR3 is CASSLNTNGYTF. CDR3 in DNA: TGTGCCAGCAGCTTAAATACGAATGGCTACACCTTC. V usage is TRBV5-4 and J usage is TRBJ1-2; the D is unclear. CDR3 length equals 12 residues. Germline V CDR1 and CDR2: SGHNT, YYREEE (reference sequence). The ends were cut back, 2 bases at V and 6 bases at J, with 8 bases in the middle.

The rearrangement links TRBV30 to TRBJ2-7; the match to TRBD1 covers 7 bases. Germline lookup yields CDR1 GTSNPN and CDR2 SVGIG (reference sequence). V lost 0 bases, J lost 4 bases, and 15 bases stayed unmatched. The CDR3 has 17 amino acids. The CDR3: CAWSVIGFRDSLYEQYF. DNA of the CDR3: TGTGCCTGGAGTGTAATTGGTTTCCGGGACAGCCTTTACGAGCAGTACTTC.

This chain connects TRBV11-2 to TRBJ2-3; TRBD1 matches at 11 bases. V lost 3 bases to trimming and J lost 3 bases; unmatched junction nucleotides: 11. The CDR3 is made up of 18 amino acids. Per germline, CDR1 SGHAT and CDR2 FQNNGV. The CDR3 loop reads CASSFTGWTGGGTDTQYF. As DNA, the CDR3 is TGTGCCAGCAGCTTTACCGGGTGGACAGGGGGCGGGACAGATACGCAGTATTTT.

The chain joins TRBV6-5 to TRBJ2-7, with D maybe TRBD1 (5 bases). The CDR3 consists of 12 residues. Germline V CDR1 and CDR2: MNHEY, SVGAGI. V dropped 2 bases and J dropped 5 bases, with 7 bases sitting between them. The CDR3 nucleotides read TGTGCCAGCAGTTACCAGGGTCACGAGCAGTACTTC. It translates to CASSYQGHEQYF.

V gene TRBV7-2 combines with J gene TRBJ1-4, with 9 bases lining up with TRBD1. CDR3 length: 15 amino acids. Trimming at V came to 5 bases and at J to 8 bases, leaving 9 bases not matched to a gene. CDR1 is SGHTA and CDR2 is FQGNSA in the germline V gene. The CDR3 here is CASSQGQGRNEKLFF. In DNA form, the CDR3 reads TGTGCCAGCAGCCAAGGACAGGGGAGGAACGAAAAACTGTTTTTT.

This clone was counted a single time. The V gene is TRBV7-8, the J gene TRBJ1-1, with D uncertain. V shed 4 bases and J shed 1 base, with 7 bases lying between them. The length of the CDR3 is 13 residues. The germline V gene encodes CDR1 SGHVS and CDR2 FQNEAQ. In DNA, the CDR3 is TGTGCCAGCAGCTCAAGCAAGAACACTGAAGCTTTCTTT. Its translation: CASSSSKNTEAFF.

This chain joins TRBV5-1 and TRBJ2-7; 11 nucleotides match TRBD1. CDR1 and CDR2 (germline): SGHRS, YFSETQ. With V trimmed by 4 bases and J by 2 bases, 5 bases remained unmatched. The CDR3 totals 15 residues. The CDR3 region has the DNA TGCGCCAGCAGCCCCTGGACAGGGGGCCCCTACGAGCAGTACTTC. It specifies CASSPWTGGPYEQYF.

V gene TRBV27 combines with J gene TRBJ1-5, with D unclear. The CDR3 consists of 16 residues. The ends were cut back, 5 bases at V and 0 bases at J, with 14 bases in the middle. In germline, CDR1 is MNHEY, CDR2 SMNVEV (reference sequence). DNA for the CDR3: TGTGCCAGCAGTCCCGGAGGGTTTTATAGCAATCAGCCCCAGCATTTT. Translation gives CASSPGGFYSNQPQHF.

The V call is TRBV7-9, the J call TRBJ1-1; 9 bases are shared with TRBD1. The CDR3 covers 16 residues. After removal of 1 base from V and 1 base from J, the junction contained 4 bases not matched to a gene. CDR1 SEHNR and CDR2 FQNEAQ come from the germline V gene (reference sequence). CDR3 coding DNA: TGTGCCAGCAGCTTAGTCTCGGACAGGGGGAACACTGAAGCTTTCTTT. Translating it yields CASSLVSDRGNTEAFF.

The chain employs TRBV2 and TRBJ1-2; D might be TRBD1 (6 bases). The CDR3 runs to 14 residues. Trimming cost V 4 bases and J 4 bases, with 13 bases left between them. CDR1 is SNHLY, CDR2 FYNNEI, per germline. The CDR3 bases are TGTGCCAGCAGTGTGGCAGGAGGGGGCTATGGCTACACCTTC. Amino acids: CASSVAGGGYGYTF.

The CDR3 DNA sequence: TGTGCCAGCAGTCCCTATGGGGGACTAGCGGGAGGCCCCCTCTATGGCGATGAGCAGTTCTTC. Amino acid sequence: CASSPYGGLAGGPLYGDEQFF. The genes are TRBV27 and TRBJ2-1; 15 bases are a match to TRBD2. The CDR3 is made up of 21 amino acids. Trimming cost V 5 bases and J 8 bases; bases outside gene matches: 22. Per the germline V gene, CDR1 is MNHEY and CDR2 is SMNVEV (reference sequence).

This clone showed up just once. The chain couples TRBV5-1 to TRBJ1-1; 8 bases are shared with TRBD1. Germline V gene sequence: CDR1 SGHRS, CDR2 YFSETQ. This CDR3 has 14 amino acids. V lost 5 bases, J lost 4 bases, and 7 bases stayed unmatched. CDR3 in amino acids: CASSPDRGGTEAFF. Here the CDR3 DNA reads TGCGCCAGCAGTCCTGACAGGGGAGGCACTGAAGCTTTCTTT.

This clone was observed a single time. This chain uses TRBV6-1 with TRBJ2-4; D not resolved. The CDR3 runs to 16 residues. V lost 3 bases to trimming and J lost 3 bases, with 15 bases between them. Germline assignment: CDR1 MNHNS and CDR2 SASEGT. CDR3: CASSERTRGVKNIQYF. The CDR3 DNA reads TGTGCCAGCAGTGAGCGGACCAGAGGAGTCAAAAACATTCAGTACTTC.

This CDR3 reads CASSYDWVNGELFF. In DNA form, the CDR3 reads TGTGCCAGCAGTTACGATTGGGTTAACGGGGAGCTGTTTTTT. The J gene is TRBJ2-2, the V gene TRBV6-5; D not certain. The CDR3 runs to 14 residues. The V gene's germline CDR1 is MNHEY and CDR2 SVGAGI. V lost 2 bases and J 7 bases, leaving 11 bases between the germline ends.

The chain carries TRBV4-1 and TRBJ2-3; a weak D match, TRBD2 (5 bases). CDR3 length equals 13 residues. The germline V gene has CDR1 MGHRA and CDR2 YSYEKL. The germline V and J ends were trimmed by 2 bases and 6 bases, with 9 bases remaining between them. The CDR3 DNA sequence: TGCGCCAGCAGCCAATTCGGACTTGATACGCAGTATTTT. It is translated as CASSQFGLDTQYF.

The gene calls are TRBV5-1 and TRBJ2-7; D is undetermined. CDR1 and CDR2 from the germline V gene are SGHRS and YFSETQ. Between the trimmed V and J ends, which lost 3 bases and 5 bases, there was a span of 9 bases. There are 12 residues in the CDR3. CDR3 bases: TGCGCCAGCAGCTCCCCCCCCCACGAGCAGTACTTC. Amino acids: CASSSPPHEQYF. Full variable domain (outside the CDR3, taken from reference TRBV5-1 and TRBJ2-7): KAGVTQTPRYLIKTRGQQVTLSCSPISGHRSVSWYQQTPGQGLQFLFEYFSETQRNKGNFPGRFSGRQFSNSRSEMNVSTLELGDSALYLCASSSPPHEQYFGPGTRLTVT.

This rearrangement joins TRBV19 to TRBJ1-6; D gene unclear. Per germline, CDR1 LNHDA and CDR2 SQIVND (reference sequence). The CDR3 runs 17 residues. Trimming removed 4 bases from V and 0 bases from J, with 13 bases in between. The CDR3 protein is CASSSGPRTSYNSPLHF. CDR3 nucleotide sequence: TGTGCCAGTAGTAGTGGCCCACGCACCTCCTATAATTCACCCCTCCACTTT.

About this clone itself: The same CDR3 arises from other DNA sequences in this sample as well. V gene TRBV5-4 combines with J gene TRBJ2-7, with 12 positions matching TRBD1. Germline-derived CDR1 and CDR2 are SGHNT and YYREEE (reference sequence). J gave up 4 bases and V 3 bases, and 2 bases lay outside the gene matches. CDR3 length: 14 residues. CDR3: CASSWGQGAYEQYF. CDR3 sequence (DNA): TGTGCCAGCAGCTGGGGACAGGGGGCGTACGAGCAGTACTTC.

This clone has a single count. The chain combines TRBV5-4 with TRBJ2-2; 13 positions match TRBD2. Looked up from germline, CDR1 is SGHNT and CDR2 is YYREEE (reference sequence). V dropped 4 bases and J dropped 4; count of bases not matched to a gene: 4. CDR3 length: 16 amino acids. The DNA for the CDR3 is TGTGCCAGCAGCCCGGGACTAGCGGGGCCCACCGGGGAGCTGTTTTTT. Protein sequence: CASSPGLAGPTGELFF.

This rearrangement joins TRBV5-3 to TRBJ2-3; D is perhaps TRBD1 (6 bases). TRBV5-3 is an ORF for which the function is uncertain. V lost 2 bases and J lost 1, with 14 bases in between. This CDR3 spans 16 amino acids. The chain's CDR3 is CARSFLNRVRTDTQYF. Written as DNA, the CDR3 is TGTGCCAGAAGCTTCTTAAACAGGGTTCGCACAGATACGCAGTATTTT.

CDR3 amino acids: CAWTRQNSNQPQHF. The CDR3 coding sequence is TGTGCCTGGACCCGACAGAATAGCAATCAGCCCCAGCATTTT. This rearrangement joins TRBV30 to TRBJ1-5; tentative D call: TRBD1 (5 bases). V shed 4 bases and J shed 0 bases, with 10 bases lying between them. This CDR3 has 14 residues. CDR1 is GTSNPN and CDR2 is SVGIG in the germline V gene (reference sequence).

This clone was seen just once. The identical CDR3 is also encoded by other nucleotide sequences in the sample. The rearrangement uses TRBV6-5 and TRBJ1-1, with a tentative D call TRBD1 (5 bases). This CDR3 contains 12 residues. Germline CDR1 MNHEY, CDR2 SVGAGI. V was trimmed by 2 bases and J by 9 bases, leaving 10 bases between them. Here the CDR3 DNA reads TGTGCCAGCAGTTACGGTACAGGAAAAGCTTTCTTT. This sequence encodes CASSYGTGKAFF.

The chain employs TRBV12-5 and TRBJ2-5; possibly TRBD1 or TRBD2 for D (5 bases each). V was pared by 5 bases and J by 5 bases, with 15 bases between. Germline V gene sequence: CDR1 LGHNT, CDR2 FRNRAP. The CDR3 extends over 14 amino acids. The CDR3 DNA sequence: TGTGCTAGTGGTACCCGGGACGGCAGGGAGACCCAGTACTTC. This sequence encodes CASGTRDGRETQYF.

This clone came up a few times. This rearrangement joins TRBV5-1 to TRBJ2-5; D not resolved. Germline lookup yields CDR1 SGHRS and CDR2 YFSETQ. The CDR3 is made up of 14 amino acids. The ends were cut back, 7 bases at V and 2 bases at J, with 15 bases in the middle. The CDR3 DNA follows: TGCGCCAGCGGCCTCGTGGCACCTCAAGAGACCCAGTACTTC. This encodes CASGLVAPQETQYF.

V gene TRBV5-1 combines with J gene TRBJ2-3, with TRBD1 matching over 9 bases. V was pared by 4 bases and J by 5 bases, with 11 bases of the junction left unmatched. The germline V gene encodes CDR1 SGHRS and CDR2 YFSETQ. This CDR3 is built from 16 residues. The CDR3 loop is CASSLGGQGIVDTQYF. CDR3 DNA sequence: TGCGCCAGCAGCCTGGGGGGACAGGGTATAGTAGATACGCAGTATTTT.

The genes are TRBV11-2 and TRBJ2-5; 7 bases line up with TRBD1. The CDR3 runs to 15 residues. CDR1 is SGHAT and CDR2 is FQNNGV in the germline V gene. Unmatched junction bases numbered 5, after V lost 4 bases and J lost 0 bases. CDR3 coding DNA: TGTGCCAGCAGCTCACGGACAGGCCACCAAGAGACCCAGTACTTC. It translates to CASSSRTGHQETQYF.